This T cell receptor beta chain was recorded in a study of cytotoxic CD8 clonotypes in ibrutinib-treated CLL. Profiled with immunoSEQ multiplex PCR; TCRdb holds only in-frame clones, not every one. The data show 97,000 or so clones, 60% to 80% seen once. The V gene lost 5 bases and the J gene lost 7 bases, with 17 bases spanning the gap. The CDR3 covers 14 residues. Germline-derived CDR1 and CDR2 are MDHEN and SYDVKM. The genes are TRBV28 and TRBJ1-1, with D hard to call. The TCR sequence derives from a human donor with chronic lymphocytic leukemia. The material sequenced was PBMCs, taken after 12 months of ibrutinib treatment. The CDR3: CASSPQRSSVEAFF. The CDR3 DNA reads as TGTGCCAGCAGTCCTCAGAGAAGCAGCGTTGAAGCTTTCTTT.